A single sample gave rise to the 12 T cell receptor beta chains below, sequenced in a study of blood T cell repertoires in COVID-19. TCRdb keeps only in-frame clones here, not all; method: immunoSEQ multiplex PCR. The sample lists 100,000 to 150,000 clones, around 76% occurring once. Material for sequencing was peripheral blood. The receptors shown here come from a man in his sixties with acute or convalescent COVID-19.

The rearrangement joins TRBV27 to TRBJ1-1; possible D gene TRBD1, 6 bases. Trimming left V 4 bases short and J 2 bases short, with 17 bases between. The CDR3 consists of 16 residues. Germline values: CDR1 MNHEY, CDR2 SMNVEV (reference sequence). This CDR3 is CASSSRPQGYNTEAFF. In DNA form, the CDR3 reads TGTGCCAGCAGTTCCCGTCCCCAGGGGTATAACACTGAAGCTTTCTTT.

V is TRBV6-5 and J is TRBJ2-1, with TRBD2 matching 11 bases. V shed 6 bases and J 9 bases; nucleotides not matched to a gene: 10. From germline, CDR1 is MNHEY and CDR2 SVGAGI. This CDR3 has 15 amino acids. This CDR3 is CASREGSGRAGEQFF. CDR3 sequence (DNA): TGTGCCAGCAGGGAGGGTAGCGGGAGGGCCGGTGAGCAGTTCTTC.

This clone was seen once. The CDR3, as DNA: TGCGCCAGCAGCTTGGGACCAGGGGGCGCTAATTCACCCCTCCACTTT. It specifies CASSLGPGGANSPLHF. V and J are TRBV5-1 and TRBJ1-6; 8 bases line up with TRBD1. V lost 0 bases, J lost 6 bases, and 5 bases stayed unmatched. The germline gives CDR1 SGHRS, CDR2 YFSETQ. The CDR3 extends over 16 amino acids.

The V and J genes are TRBV11-1 and TRBJ2-3; D is unclear. The V gene lost 2 bases and the J gene lost 0 bases, with 9 bases spanning the gap. CDR1 SGHAT and CDR2 FQDESV come from the germline V gene (reference sequence). The CDR3 is made up of 15 amino acids. The CDR3 spells CASSLSAASTDTQYF. In DNA, the CDR3 is TGTGCCAGCAGCTTATCGGCGGCTAGCACAGATACGCAGTATTTT.

The genes are TRBV7-6 and TRBJ2-1; TRBD2 matches 10 bases. V shed 2 bases, J shed 5 bases, and the junction held 6 bases outside the gene matches. Germline-derived CDR1 and CDR2 are SGHVS and FNYEAQ. The CDR3 is 16 amino acids. The DNA for the CDR3 is TGTGCCAGCAGCTTACTACTAGCGGGGACCAACAATGAGCAGTTCTTC. Amino acid sequence: CASSLLLAGTNNEQFF.

The table lists this clone with a few counts. The V gene is TRBV5-4, the J gene TRBJ1-2; a weak D match, TRBD1 (6 bases). CDR3 length: 14 amino acids. Germline values: CDR1 SGHNT, CDR2 YYREEE (reference sequence). V was trimmed by 2 bases and J by 2 bases, leaving 10 bases between them. CDR3 bases: TGTGCCAGCAGCTTCGAACAGGGAAACTATGGCTACACCTTC. It encodes CASSFEQGNYGYTF.

This clone has more than one count but fewer than ten. The gene calls are TRBV19 and TRBJ1-1, with a possible D match to TRBD1 (6 bases). The germline gives CDR1 LNHDA, CDR2 SQIVND (reference sequence). The CDR3 spans 13 residues. Deletions cut 2 bases from V and 7 bases from J, with 11 bases between. Written as DNA, the CDR3 is TGTGCCAGTAGTATACTGGGGGGGCTTGAAGCTTTCTTT. Encoded protein: CASSILGGLEAFF.

The chain combines TRBV5-1 with TRBJ2-5; D uncertain. The germline gives CDR1 SGHRS, CDR2 YFSETQ. V was trimmed by 7 bases and J by 0 bases, leaving 13 bases between them. The CDR3 length is 14 residues. The CDR3: CASGPTQYQETQYF. Here the CDR3 DNA reads TGCGCCAGCGGCCCGACTCAGTACCAAGAGACCCAGTACTTC.

This clone appeared a single time. The rearrangement links TRBV4-1 to TRBJ2-7, with 11 bases aligning to TRBD2. There are 16 residues in the CDR3. Germline V gives CDR1 MGHRA, CDR2 YSYEKL. The ends lost 3 bases at V and 2 bases at J; junction bases unmatched: 6. In DNA, the CDR3 is TGCGCCAGCAGCCATTCCACTAGCGGGAGAACCTACGAGCAGTACTTC. Its protein product is CASSHSTSGRTYEQYF.

The genes are TRBV12-3 or TRBV12-4 and TRBJ1-6; perhaps TRBD1 as D (5 bases). V was pared by 8 bases and J by 7 bases, with 12 bases between. This CDR3 is 13 amino acids long. CDR3 DNA sequence: TGTGCCAGCGGTTGGGCAGGGAATTCACCCCTCCACTTT. Its translation: CASGWAGNSPLHF.

This clone was counted between two and nine times. The chain couples TRBV27 to TRBJ1-1; tentatively, D is TRBD1 (6 bases). With 2 bases removed from V and 1 base from J, the gap between germline ends came to 8 bases. This CDR3 contains 14 residues. Germline loops: CDR1 MNHEY, CDR2 SMNVEV (reference sequence). The CDR3 coding sequence is TGTGCCAGCAGTTTAGGCAGGGGGAACACTGAAGCTTTCTTT. Protein sequence: CASSLGRGNTEAFF.

The rearrangement links TRBV24-1 to TRBJ2-2; D not certain. In germline, CDR1 is KGHDR, CDR2 SFDVKD. The CDR3 loop spans 15 amino acids. V lost 5 bases, J lost 4 bases, and 13 bases lay in between. CDR3 in DNA: TGTGCCACCAGTGCACCTCTGTCGAGCACCGGGGAGCTGTTTTTT. Translation gives CATSAPLSSTGELFF.